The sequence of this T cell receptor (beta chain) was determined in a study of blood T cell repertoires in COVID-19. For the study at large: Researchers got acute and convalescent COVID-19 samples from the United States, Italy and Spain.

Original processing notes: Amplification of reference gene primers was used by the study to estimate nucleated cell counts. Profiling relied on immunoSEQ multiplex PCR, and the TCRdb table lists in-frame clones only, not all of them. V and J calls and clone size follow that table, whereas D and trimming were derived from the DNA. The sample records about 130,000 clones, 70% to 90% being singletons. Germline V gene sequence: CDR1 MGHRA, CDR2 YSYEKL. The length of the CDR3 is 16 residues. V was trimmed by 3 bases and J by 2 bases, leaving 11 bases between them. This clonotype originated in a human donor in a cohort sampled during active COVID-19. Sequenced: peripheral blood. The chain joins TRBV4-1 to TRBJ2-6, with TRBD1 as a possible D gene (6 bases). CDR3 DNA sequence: TGCGCCAGCAGCCACGGCGAGGGGGCTGGGGCCAACGTCCTGACTTTC. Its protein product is CASSHGEGAGANVLTF.